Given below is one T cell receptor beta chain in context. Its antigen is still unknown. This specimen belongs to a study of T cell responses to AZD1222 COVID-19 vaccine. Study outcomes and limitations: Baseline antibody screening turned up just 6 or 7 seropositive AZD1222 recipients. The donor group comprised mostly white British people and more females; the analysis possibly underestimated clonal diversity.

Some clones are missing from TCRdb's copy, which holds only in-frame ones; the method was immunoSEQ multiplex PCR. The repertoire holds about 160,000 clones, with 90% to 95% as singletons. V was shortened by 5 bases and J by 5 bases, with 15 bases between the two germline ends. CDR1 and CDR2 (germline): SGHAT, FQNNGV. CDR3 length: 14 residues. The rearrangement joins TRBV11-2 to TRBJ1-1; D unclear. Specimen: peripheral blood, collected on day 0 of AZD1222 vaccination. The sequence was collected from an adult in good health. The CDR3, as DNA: TGTGCCAGCAGCCCTAGTTGGGGAGGGACTGAAGCTTTCTTT. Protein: CASSPSWGGTEAFF.